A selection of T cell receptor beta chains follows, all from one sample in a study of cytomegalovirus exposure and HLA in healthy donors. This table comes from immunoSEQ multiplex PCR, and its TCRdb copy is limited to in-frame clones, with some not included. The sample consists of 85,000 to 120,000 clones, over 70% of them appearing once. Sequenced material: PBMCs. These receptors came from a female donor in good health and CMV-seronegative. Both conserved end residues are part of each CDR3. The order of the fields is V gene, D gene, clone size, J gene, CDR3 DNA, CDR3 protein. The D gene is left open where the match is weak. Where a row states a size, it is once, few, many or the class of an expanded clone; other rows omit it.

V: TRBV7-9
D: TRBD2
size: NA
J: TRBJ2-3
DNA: TGTGCCAGTCGGAGGGGACTAGCGGGAGACACAGATACGCAGTATTTT
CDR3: CASRRGLAGDTDTQYF

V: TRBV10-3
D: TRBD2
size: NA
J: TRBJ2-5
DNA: TGTGCCATCAGTGAGCTAGCGGAGCAGTACTTC
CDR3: CAISELAEQYF

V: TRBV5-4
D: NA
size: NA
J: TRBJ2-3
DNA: TGTGCCAGCAGCTTGGCGGATACGCAGTATTTT
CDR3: CASSLADTQYF

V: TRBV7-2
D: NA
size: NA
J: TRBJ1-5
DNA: TGTGCCAGCAGCTTAGAGTCGGGGATGGGGCCCCAGCATTTT
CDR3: CASSLESGMGPQHF

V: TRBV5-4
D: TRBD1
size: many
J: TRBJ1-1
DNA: TGTGCCAGCAGCAAGGACAGGGGGCTAGTTTCTGAAGCTTTCTTT
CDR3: CASSKDRGLVSEAFF

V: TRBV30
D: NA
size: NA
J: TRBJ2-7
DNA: TGTGCCTGGAGCCCAGAGGGCTACGAGCAGTACTTC
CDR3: CAWSPEGYEQYF

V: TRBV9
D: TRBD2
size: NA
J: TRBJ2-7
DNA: TGTGCCAGCAGCGTGGGCGGGAGGAACTACGAGCAGTACTTC
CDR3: CASSVGGRNYEQYF

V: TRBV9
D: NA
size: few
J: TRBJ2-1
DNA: TGTGCCAGCAGCGTCACCTACTCCGGACTGAGCTCCTACAATGAGCAGTTCTTC
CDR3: CASSVTYSGLSSYNEQFF

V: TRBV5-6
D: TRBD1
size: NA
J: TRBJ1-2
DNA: TGTGCCAGCAGCTCGACAGGGCCTAACTATGGCTACACCTTC
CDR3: CASSSTGPNYGYTF

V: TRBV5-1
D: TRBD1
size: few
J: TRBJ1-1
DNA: TGCGCCAGCAGCAGTGGGACAGCACCCGGGGGGAACACTGAAGCTTTCTTT
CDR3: CASSSGTAPGGNTEAFF

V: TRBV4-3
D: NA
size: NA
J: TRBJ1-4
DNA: TGCGCCAGCAGCCAAGAGTCGGGGGGTATTAATGAAAAACTGTTTTTT
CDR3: CASSQESGGINEKLFF

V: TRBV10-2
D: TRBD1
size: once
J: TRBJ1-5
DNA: TGCGCCAGCAGTGACCTTCGGGACAGGGGGAATCAGCCCCAGCATTTT
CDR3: CASSDLRDRGNQPQHF

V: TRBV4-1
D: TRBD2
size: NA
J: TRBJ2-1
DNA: TGCGCCAGCAGCCAAGACCCTAGCGGACTTTACAATGAGCAGTTCTTC
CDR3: CASSQDPSGLYNEQFF

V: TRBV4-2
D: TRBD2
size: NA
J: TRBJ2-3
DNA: TGTGCCAGCAGCCAAGAGGGGACTAGCGGCGTGGATACGCAGTATTTT
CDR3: CASSQEGTSGVDTQYF

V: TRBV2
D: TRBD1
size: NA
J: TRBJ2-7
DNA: TGTGCCAGCACTCCGGGACAGGGCTCCTACGAGCAGTACTTC
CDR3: CASTPGQGSYEQYF

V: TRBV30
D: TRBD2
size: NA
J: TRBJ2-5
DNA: TGTGCCTGGAGTGTTTCTGGGCGGGGGAAACAAGAGACCCAGTACTTC
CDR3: CAWSVSGRGKQETQYF